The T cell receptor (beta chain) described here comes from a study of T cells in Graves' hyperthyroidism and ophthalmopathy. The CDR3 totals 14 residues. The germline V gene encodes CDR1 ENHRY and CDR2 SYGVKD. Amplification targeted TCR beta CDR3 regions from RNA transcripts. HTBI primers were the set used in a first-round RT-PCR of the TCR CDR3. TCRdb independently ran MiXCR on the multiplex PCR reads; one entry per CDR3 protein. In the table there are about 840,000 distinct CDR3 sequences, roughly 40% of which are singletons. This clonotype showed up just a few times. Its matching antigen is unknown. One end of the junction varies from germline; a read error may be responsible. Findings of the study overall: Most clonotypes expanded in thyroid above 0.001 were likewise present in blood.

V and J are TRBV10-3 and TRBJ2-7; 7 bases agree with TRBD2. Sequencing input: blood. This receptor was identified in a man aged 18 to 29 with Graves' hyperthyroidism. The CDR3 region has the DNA TGTGCCAGCAGTTTGCAAGCGGGACCCTACGAGCAGTACTTC. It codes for CASSLQAGPYEQYF.